This section outlines one T cell receptor (beta chain) sequence together with its context. As yet, its antigen is unknown. Looked up from germline, CDR1 is LGHNA and CDR2 is YNFKEQ. The germline V and J ends were trimmed by 1 base and 14 bases, with 6 bases remaining between them. The CDR3 totals 11 residues. This record comes from a study of CD8+ T cells in alopecia areata. Study overall: Treated individuals took tofacitinib by mouth, 5 to 10 mg twice daily.

Following RNA extraction, reverse transcription yielded cDNA that acted as the sequencing template. This table comes from immunoSEQ multiplex PCR, and its TCRdb copy is limited to in-frame clones, with some not included. Among 150,000 or so clones listed, 49% were seen once. The investigators collected lesional scalp punch biopsies and peripheral blood from alopecia areata patients. Whole-study results and caveats: Sequenced scalp T cells also include alphabeta T cells resident in normal skin. Lesional tissue from the scalp (especially in alopecia totalis/universalis) showed higher clonality than normal scalp.

The TCR sequence derives from a human donor with alopecia areata. The material was CD8+ T cells sorted from blood, obtained at week 0. This sequence joins TRBV4-2 and TRBJ1-6; no definite D call. CDR3 coding DNA: TGTGCCAGCAGCCAAGGCCCGACCCTCCACTTT. As protein: CASSQGPTLHF.